This entry lists 29 T cell receptor beta chains sequenced from one sample in a study of T cells after yellow fever vaccination. TCRdb ran MiXCR on the 5' RACE reads and lists one entry per CDR3 protein. Of just under 600,000 distinct CDR3 sequences listed, around an eighth are singletons. The sample in question was PBMCs, obtained on the day of the yellow fever booster vaccination. All receptors come from a man between 25 and 39 years old who received the YFV17D yellow fever vaccine.

A few counts support this clonotype. This rearrangement joins TRBV7-3 to TRBJ2-1; tentative D call: TRBD2 (6 bases). This CDR3 comprises 13 residues. V lost 5 bases and J lost 10, with 15 bases in between. The germline V gene encodes CDR1 SGHTA and CDR2 FQGTGA. Here the CDR3 reads CASSLIVGGEQFF. The CDR3 coding sequence is TGTGCCAGCAGCCTAATCGTTGGGGGGGAGCAGTTCTTC.

This clonotype was detected a few times. The rearrangement uses TRBV25-1 and TRBJ2-5; 8 bases line up with TRBD1. Germline V gene sequence: CDR1 MGHDK, CDR2 SYGVNS. The CDR3 consists of 15 residues. Trimming at V came to 10 bases and at J to 2 bases, leaving 12 bases not matched to a gene. In DNA form, the CDR3 reads TGTGCCATAAGTGTCCGGACAGGGATACAAGAGACCCAGTACTTC. Protein sequence: CAISVRTGIQETQYF.

This chain joins TRBV7-2 and TRBJ2-7; 8 bases agree with TRBD2. The CDR3 covers 14 residues. Trimming at V came to 4 bases and at J to 6 bases, leaving 8 bases not matched to a gene. Germline assignment: CDR1 SGHTA and CDR2 FQGNSA. The DNA of the CDR3 is TGTGCCAGCAGCTCCAGGACTAGCAGCGTCGAGCAGTACTTC. Its translation: CASSSRTSSVEQYF.

This clonotype was seen a handful of times. The rearrangement joins TRBV4-1 to TRBJ2-5; 14 bases are shared with TRBD2. The CDR3 is 17 amino acids. With V trimmed by 4 bases and J by 4 bases, 8 bases remained unmatched. Germline-derived CDR1 and CDR2 are MGHRA and YSYEKL. CDR3 DNA sequence: TGCGCCAGCAGCCCGACGGGACTAGCGGGAGATGTAGAGACCCAGTACTTC. Its translation: CASSPTGLAGDVETQYF.

This chain uses TRBV7-2 with TRBJ2-3, with 9 bases lining up with TRBD2. The junction had 6 bases not matched to a gene; V was cut back by 1 base and J by 4 bases. This CDR3 comprises 16 residues. CDR1 is SGHTA and CDR2 is FQGNSA in the germline V gene. The CDR3 sequence: CASSLEAGGVADTQYF. The CDR3 region has the DNA TGTGCCAGCAGCTTAGAGGCGGGAGGGGTTGCAGATACGCAGTATTTT.

This rearrangement joins TRBV5-1 to TRBJ2-3, with 7 bases lining up with TRBD2. V was clipped by 1 base and J by 1 base; unmatched bases: 3. The CDR3 extends over 15 amino acids. Germline V lookup: CDR1 SGHRS, CDR2 YFSETQ. The CDR3 loop is CASSLSLAGTDTQYF. The CDR3 nucleotides are TGCGCCAGCAGCTTGAGTCTAGCGGGCACAGATACGCAGTATTTT.

This clonotype has just a few counts. The rearrangement joins TRBV9 to TRBJ2-1, with D hard to call. The CDR3 length is 16 residues. CDR1 and CDR2 (germline): SGDLS, YYNGEE. The V end lost 4 bases, the J end lost 1 base, and 15 bases lay between the germline ends. DNA of the CDR3: TGTGCCAGCAGCCCCGACTCCGCTCTATCCTACAATGAGCAGTTCTTC. It translates to CASSPDSALSYNEQFF.

The V call is TRBV7-2, the J call TRBJ2-7; no firm D call. Germline-derived CDR1 and CDR2 are SGHTA and FQGNSA. CDR3 length: 15 amino acids. The V and J ends lost 1 base and 1 base respectively, with 11 bases between them. The CDR3 region is CASSLGPESSYEQYF. The CDR3 DNA is TGTGCCAGCAGCTTAGGTCCAGAATCTTCCTACGAGCAGTACTTC.

This chain joins TRBV20-1 and TRBJ2-3, with a possible D match to TRBD1 (6 bases). Germline-derived CDR1 and CDR2 are DFQATT and SNEGSKA (reference sequence). CDR3 length: 13 residues. V was cut by 5 bases and J by 3 bases, with 12 bases left in between. Written as DNA, the CDR3 is TGCAGTGCTTTACAGGGAAGAACAGATACGCAGTATTTT. Translated, it gives CSALQGRTDTQYF.

This clonotype has more than one count but fewer than ten. The V call is TRBV20-1, the J call TRBJ1-4; D gene uncertain. Trimming stripped 2 bases from V and 7 bases from J, with 5 bases between. CDR1 is DFQATT and CDR2 is SNEGSKA in the germline V gene (reference sequence). The CDR3 extends over 11 amino acids. In DNA form, the CDR3 reads TGCAGTGCTAGACACAGTGAAAAACTGTTTTTT. It yields the protein CSARHSEKLFF.

The chain carries TRBV7-2 and TRBJ2-2; no definite D call. This CDR3 spans 15 amino acids. Trimming removed 3 bases at V and 2 bases at J, with 10 bases between. CDR1 and CDR2 from the germline V gene are SGHTA and FQGNSA. The DNA for the CDR3 is TGTGCCAGCAGCTTCGAACAACGAAACACCGGGGAGCTGTTTTTT. Amino acids: CASSFEQRNTGELFF.

Only a few counts were recorded for this clonotype. The J gene is TRBJ1-5, the V gene TRBV27, with no clear D. The CDR3 has 15 amino acids. In germline, CDR1 is MNHEY, CDR2 SMNVEV (reference sequence). Deletions cut 3 bases from V and 1 base from J, with 10 bases between. The CDR3: CASSFKVSSNQPQHF. CDR3 nucleotides: TGTGCCAGCAGTTTCAAGGTTTCGAGCAATCAGCCCCAGCATTTT.

The V and J genes are TRBV30 and TRBJ2-1; D gene uncertain. The CDR3 contains 10 residues. V lost 5 bases, J lost 9 bases, and 8 bases lay in between. Germline V lookup: CDR1 GTSNPN, CDR2 SVGIG (reference sequence). The CDR3 loop reads CAWDRPEQFF. In nucleotides, the CDR3 is TGTGCCTGGGACCGCCCTGAGCAGTTCTTC.

This clonotype was seen at least ten times. The chain links TRBV15 to TRBJ2-1; 9 nucleotides line up with TRBD2. V gave up 1 base and J gave up 7 bases; unmatched junction bases: 11. Germline V CDR1 and CDR2: LNHNV, YYDKDF (reference sequence). There are 17 residues in the CDR3. CDR3 in DNA: TGTGCCACCAGCAGAGCCAATGTAGCGGGAGTGGAGAATGAGCAGTTCTTC. Its protein product is CATSRANVAGVENEQFF.

V is TRBV19 and J is TRBJ1-5; no definite D call. Germline CDR1 reads LNHDA; CDR2 reads SQIVND (reference sequence). V lost 3 bases, J lost 5 bases, and 5 bases lay in between. The CDR3 length is 12 residues. The CDR3: CASSILYQPQHF. The CDR3 DNA is TGTGCCAGTAGTATTTTATATCAGCCCCAGCATTTT.

This clonotype came up a few times. This sequence joins TRBV4-3 and TRBJ2-5, with D uncertain. CDR3 length: 17 residues. Trimming left V 0 bases short and J 1 base short, with 15 bases between. Germline V gives CDR1 LGHNA, CDR2 YSLEER. CDR3 residues: CASSQDRIFRPQETQYF. CDR3 nucleotide sequence: TGCGCCAGCAGCCAAGATCGGATATTTCGACCCCAAGAGACCCAGTACTTC.

This clonotype was seen only a few times. CDR3 DNA: TGTGCCACCAGTGAGTCGAGGGCTATCGCCACTAGCACAGATACGCAGTATTTT. This codes for CATSESRAIATSTDTQYF. The chain joins TRBV24-1 to TRBJ2-3, with a possible D match to TRBD2 (5 bases). CDR1 is KGHDR and CDR2 is SFDVKD in the germline V gene. Trimming took off 4 bases at V and 0 bases at J, with 19 bases between the two ends. The CDR3 is 18 residues long.

The chain employs TRBV5-6 and TRBJ1-2; D perhaps matches TRBD1 (5 bases). V lost 4 bases and J 4 bases, leaving 20 bases between the germline ends. CDR3 length: 16 amino acids. Germline CDR1 reads SGHDT; CDR2 reads YYEEEE. CDR3 sequence reads: CASSGGGVSLSYGYTF. In DNA, the CDR3 is TGTGCCAGCAGCGGTGGGGGGGTAAGCCTATCCTATGGCTACACCTTC.

Comments on this clonotype: The CDR3 does not close with the conserved phenylalanine or tryptophan, likely indicating a read error. Because the CDR3's place on the DNA is in doubt, the DNA is left out and the CDR3 is given as listed by TCRdb. This chain joins TRBV20-1 and TRBJ2-7; TRBD1 is taken as the D call from the table, unchecked against the DNA. Counting both end residues, the CDR3 totals 13 amino acids. The germline V gene has CDR1 DFQATT and CDR2 SNEGSKA (reference sequence). This CDR3 is CSARDPSGRTVWS.

In its sample, this clonotype was seen a few times. The chain couples TRBV27 to TRBJ1-6; 7 bases agree with TRBD1. V shed 5 bases, J shed 5 bases, and the junction held 12 bases outside the gene matches. The CDR3 is 17 residues long. CDR1 and CDR2 (germline): MNHEY, SMNVEV (reference sequence). The CDR3 is CASSLLSTGRNNSPLHF. The CDR3 DNA reads as TGTGCCAGCAGTCTCCTGTCGACAGGGAGGAATAATTCACCCCTCCACTTT.

This clonotype came up a few times. The chain is built from TRBV29-1 and TRBJ2-5; the match to TRBD2 covers 10 bases. The trim removed 3 bases at V and 4 bases at J, leaving 8 bases unmatched. CDR1 SQVTM and CDR2 ANQGSEA come from the germline V gene. The CDR3 is 15 residues long. The CDR3 loop is CSVDRLAGAPETQYF. The CDR3 nucleotides are TGCAGCGTTGATCGGCTAGCGGGAGCCCCAGAGACCCAGTACTTC.

This chain uses TRBV18 with TRBJ1-4, with D unclear. Germline CDR1 and CDR2: KGHSH and LQKENI. V lost 4 bases to trimming and J lost 7 bases, with 13 bases between them. This CDR3 contains 14 residues. CDR3 in amino acids: CASSLQADGEKLFF. CDR3 bases: TGTGCCAGCTCACTCCAGGCCGACGGTGAAAAACTGTTTTTT.

J is TRBJ2-2 and V is TRBV2, with a possible D match to TRBD2 (6 bases). The V gene's germline CDR1 is SNHLY and CDR2 FYNNEI. The length of the CDR3 is 14 residues. Trimming pared 6 bases from V and 8 bases from J, leaving 16 bases between. The CDR3 coding sequence is TGTGCCAGCAGCCCGGACTACCCAGGGGGGGAGCTGTTTTTT. Translated, it gives CASSPDYPGGELFF.

This clonotype showed up just a few times. The V gene is TRBV4-3, the J gene TRBJ2-1; TRBD2 aligns across 9 bases. Germline values: CDR1 LGHNA, CDR2 YSLEER. V lost 1 base to trimming and J lost 9 bases; unmatched junction nucleotides: 10. The CDR3 is 16 residues long. CDR3 sequence: CASSQVLAGGSGEQFF. The CDR3 region has the DNA TGCGCCAGCAGCCAAGTTCTGGCGGGAGGGTCGGGTGAGCAGTTCTTC.

CDR3 sequence reads: CASSIGLLEGQPQHF. The CDR3 DNA follows: TGTGCCAGTAGTATAGGCCTCCTGGAAGGTCAGCCCCAGCATTTT. The chain carries TRBV19 and TRBJ1-5; D not certain. The CDR3 runs 15 residues. CDR1 is LNHDA and CDR2 is SQIVND in the germline V gene (reference sequence). V lost 1 base to trimming and J lost 6 bases, with 13 bases between them.

The chain couples TRBV27 to TRBJ1-5, with 7 nucleotides matching TRBD1. CDR1 MNHEY and CDR2 SMNVEV come from the germline V gene (reference sequence). There are 17 residues in the CDR3. With V trimmed by 4 bases and J by 3 bases, 12 bases remained unmatched. The CDR3 here is CASSSHERGQINQPQHF. CDR3 in DNA: TGTGCCAGCAGTTCCCATGAGAGGGGACAGATCAATCAGCCCCAGCATTTT.

This clonotype showed up just a few times. V and J are TRBV7-2 and TRBJ2-3; 7 bases match TRBD1. V lost 4 bases, J lost 0 bases, and 4 bases stayed unmatched. Germline CDR1 reads SGHTA; CDR2 reads FQGNSA. This CDR3 comprises 15 residues. CDR3 in amino acids: CASSWTGSSTDTQYF. For the CDR3, the DNA is TGTGCCAGCAGCTGGACAGGATCTAGCACAGATACGCAGTATTTT.

The chain is built from TRBV5-4 and TRBJ2-1, with 9 bases matching TRBD2. The germline V gene has CDR1 SGHNT and CDR2 YYREEE (reference sequence). The CDR3 length is 18 residues. Losses at the gene ends were 0 bases for V and 6 bases for J; bases not matched to a gene: 13. Here the CDR3 DNA reads TGTGCCAGCAGCTTGGGGGGCGGGAGGGCCCTTTCTGCCAATGAGCAGTTCTTC. Translation: CASSLGGGRALSANEQFF.

The V and J genes are TRBV3-1 and TRBJ2-4, with 12 bases matching TRBD2. This CDR3 contains 15 residues. Germline CDR1 is LGHDT and CDR2 is YNNKEL (reference sequence). V lost 4 bases, J lost 7 bases, and 5 bases stayed unmatched. The CDR3 loop is CASSRPGLAGNIQYF. The CDR3 DNA is TGTGCCAGCAGCCGGCCGGGACTAGCGGGCAACATTCAGTACTTC. Complete variable domain (other parts from reference TRBV3-1 and TRBJ2-4): DTAVSQTPKYLVTQMGNDKSIKCEQNLGHDTMYWYKQDSKKFLKIMFSYNNKELIINETVPNRFSPKSPDKAHLNLHINSLELGDSAVYFCASSRPGLAGNIQYFGAGTRLSVL.